Below, 19 T cell receptor beta chains from the same sample are listed, as sequenced in a study of spatial heterogeneity in lung cancer. TCRdb ran MiXCR on the 5' RACE reads and lists one entry per CDR3 protein. Seen here are about 27,000 distinct CDR3 sequences, approximately 5.9% observed once, and the top ten hold about 24%. Time point described: blood at routine non-recurrence follow-up after resection. Sequenced here: PBMCs, sampled at follow-up. The receptors here all came from a female donor with early-stage non-small cell lung cancer.

This clonotype has just a few counts. The gene calls are TRBV5-4 and TRBJ2-5; TRBD2 matches at 10 bases. The CDR3 is 15 residues long. Germline V lookup: CDR1 SGHNT, CDR2 YYREEE (reference sequence). The V gene end was trimmed by 1 base and the J gene end by 5 bases; junction bases not matched to a gene: 5. The DNA of the CDR3 is TGTGCCAGCAGCTTGTCTCTAGCGGGAGCCGAGACCCAGTACTTC. Protein product: CASSLSLAGAETQYF.

The sample holds many counts of this clonotype. V usage is TRBV28 and J usage is TRBJ1-5; possible D gene TRBD1, 5 bases. This CDR3 has 12 residues. Per germline, CDR1 MDHEN and CDR2 SYDVKM. The CDR3 here is CAGWGSNQPQHF. Written as DNA, the CDR3 is TGTGCGGGCTGGGGGTCAAATCAGCCCCAGCATTTT.

This clonotype was picked up many times. The chain uses TRBV7-3 and TRBJ2-2; D perhaps matches TRBD2 (5 bases). Per germline, CDR1 SGHTA and CDR2 FQGTGA. The CDR3 contains 15 residues. Between the trimmed V and J ends, which lost 5 bases and 6 bases, there was a span of 16 bases. Written as DNA, the CDR3 is TGTGCCAGCAGCCCCAACGCGGAGAGGGCCGGGGAGCTGTTTTTT. Translation gives CASSPNAERAGELFF.

By sample share, this clonotype is medium-sized (0.01 to 0.1%). The chain joins TRBV7-2 to TRBJ1-1; no firm D call. The CDR3 contains 12 residues. With 3 bases removed from V and 4 bases from J, the gap between germline ends came to 6 bases. Germline CDR1 and CDR2: SGHTA and FQGNSA. The CDR3 DNA sequence: TGTGCCAGCAGCTTTGATGGCACTGAAGCTTTCTTT. It translates to CASSFDGTEAFF.

V gene TRBV3-1 combines with J gene TRBJ1-6; no clear D gene. This CDR3 contains 15 residues. From germline, CDR1 is LGHDT and CDR2 YNNKEL (reference sequence). With 1 base removed from V and 5 bases from J, the gap between germline ends came to 9 bases. CDR3 sequence: CASSQGVADNSPLHF. The DNA of the CDR3 is TGTGCCAGCAGCCAAGGAGTGGCGGATAATTCACCCCTCCACTTT.

This rearrangement joins TRBV7-2 to TRBJ1-2, with 7 bases matching TRBD1. The J segment lost 6 bases and the V segment lost 3 bases, leaving 10 bases of the junction unmatched. The germline gives CDR1 SGHTA, CDR2 FQGNSA. This CDR3 spans 15 amino acids. CDR3 sequence reads: CASSFAEGGGNGYTF. In DNA, the CDR3 is TGTGCCAGCAGCTTTGCTGAAGGGGGCGGAAATGGCTACACCTTC. The complete variable domain, with remaining parts taken from reference TRBV7-2 and TRBJ1-2, reads GAGVSQSPSNKVTEKGKDVELRCDPISGHTALYWYRQSLGQGLEFLIYFQGNSAPDKSGLPSDRFSAERTGGSVSTLTIQRTQQEDSAVYLCASSFAEGGGNGYTFGSGTRLTVV.

This clonotype has at least ten counts. The gene calls are TRBV28 and TRBJ2-5, with D tentatively TRBD1 or TRBD2 (5 bases each). CDR1 is MDHEN, CDR2 SYDVKM, per germline. V lost 6 bases and J lost 5, with 16 bases in between. The CDR3 has 14 residues. CDR3 protein: CASRTRGGYETQYF. CDR3 bases: TGTGCCAGCAGGACAAGGGGCGGGTATGAGACCCAGTACTTC.

Many counts were recorded for this clonotype. The chain uses TRBV20-1 and TRBJ2-1, with 7 bases matching TRBD2. The CDR3 runs to 16 residues. The germline V gene encodes CDR1 DFQATT and CDR2 SNEGSKA (reference sequence). The ends lost 3 bases at V and 0 bases at J; junction bases unmatched: 8. The CDR3 reads CSASRRRGSSYNEQFF. Written as DNA, the CDR3 is TGCAGTGCTAGTCGGCGGCGGGGGAGCTCCTACAATGAGCAGTTCTTC.

This clonotype was detected many times. The V gene is TRBV10-3, the J gene TRBJ1-1, with D possibly matching TRBD1 (6 bases). CDR1 is ENHRY, CDR2 SYGVKD, per germline. V was trimmed by 6 bases and J by 1 base, leaving 9 bases between them. The CDR3 extends over 13 amino acids. CDR3 nucleotide sequence: TGTGCCATCAGGCCGACAGGGAACACTGAAGCTTTCTTT. This encodes CAIRPTGNTEAFF.

V and J are TRBV28 and TRBJ1-1; D is ambiguous. The CDR3 spans 15 residues. V lost 6 bases and J 0 bases, leaving 14 bases between the germline ends. Looked up from germline, CDR1 is MDHEN and CDR2 is SYDVKM. The CDR3 DNA sequence: TGTGCCAGCAGCTCAAACAGTTATATGAACACTGAAGCTTTCTTT. It codes for CASSSNSYMNTEAFF.

This clonotype was seen at least ten times. V is TRBV9 and J is TRBJ1-1; possibly TRBD1 for D (6 bases). The CDR3 sequence is 14 residues long. Germline V lookup: CDR1 SGDLS, CDR2 YYNGEE. The germline V and J ends were trimmed by 0 bases and 4 bases, with 10 bases remaining between them. CDR3 in amino acids: CASSVGGQGTEAFF. The CDR3 DNA is TGTGCCAGCAGCGTAGGGGGGCAGGGCACTGAAGCTTTCTTT.

The table lists this clonotype with many counts. The chain uses TRBV7-8 and TRBJ2-7, with 8 bases fitting TRBD2. This CDR3 spans 18 amino acids. The trim removed 0 bases at V and 2 bases at J, leaving 12 bases unmatched. Germline V gene sequence: CDR1 SGHVS, CDR2 FQNEAQ. CDR3 nucleotide sequence: TGTGCCAGCAGCTTAGCGACCCCGCCGGGAGGGCCTACCTACGAGCAGTACTTC. Translated: CASSLATPPGGPTYEQYF.

This clonotype was seen ten or more times. The chain is built from TRBV7-9 and TRBJ1-1; TRBD1 matches at 8 bases. Germline CDR1 reads SEHNR; CDR2 reads FQNEAQ (reference sequence). The V segment lost 1 base and the J segment 0 bases; nucleotides outside the gene matches: 1. The CDR3 is 15 amino acids. The CDR3 nucleotides are TGTGCCAGCAGCTTAGGGACAGGGTTGAACACTGAAGCTTTCTTT. It encodes CASSLGTGLNTEAFF.

This clonotype came up many times. The chain links TRBV20-1 to TRBJ2-2, with 8 bases that match TRBD1. V gave up 3 bases and J gave up 2 bases; unmatched junction bases: 8. The CDR3 has 16 residues. Germline CDR1 is DFQATT and CDR2 is SNEGSKA (reference sequence). CDR3: CSASGWTGNNTGELFF. CDR3 nucleotide sequence: TGCAGTGCTAGCGGATGGACAGGGAACAACACCGGGGAGCTGTTTTTT.

This clonotype is medium-sized. The chain recombines TRBV20-1 with TRBJ2-7; TRBD2 matches at 13 bases. Germline CDR1 DFQATT, CDR2 SNEGSKA (reference sequence). Trimming cost V 5 bases and J 0 bases; bases outside gene matches: 7. This CDR3 comprises 16 residues. CDR3 loop: CSASGLAGDHSYEQYF. DNA of the CDR3: TGCAGTGCTTCCGGACTAGCGGGAGACCACTCCTACGAGCAGTACTTC.

This clonotype was seen ten or more times. The rearrangement links TRBV2 to TRBJ1-5, with D unclear. CDR3 length: 14 amino acids. The ends were cut back, 11 bases at V and 1 base at J, with 15 bases in the middle. Germline V gene lookup returns CDR1 SNHLY and CDR2 FYNNEI. The CDR3 nucleotides read TGTGCCTCAGGTGTGGTGGCCAGCAATCAGCCCCAGCATTTT. Translation gives CASGVVASNQPQHF.

This clonotype has a count of ten or more. V usage is TRBV29-1 and J usage is TRBJ1-2; 9 nucleotides agree with TRBD1. The junction had 2 bases not matched to a gene; V was cut back by 6 bases and J by 0 bases. The CDR3 spans 13 residues. Per the germline V gene, CDR1 is SQVTM and CDR2 is ANQGSEA. The CDR3: CSVRQGANYGYTF. The CDR3 region has the DNA TGCAGCGTCCGACAGGGGGCTAACTATGGCTACACCTTC.

At least ten counts were recorded for this clonotype. The CDR3 coding sequence is TGTGCCAGCAGTTCAAGCGGGAAGGTCCACGAGCAGTACTTC. Translating gives CASSSSGKVHEQYF. This sequence joins TRBV28 and TRBJ2-7, with 7 bases identical to TRBD2. The CDR3 length is 14 residues. Germline lookup yields CDR1 MDHEN and CDR2 SYDVKM. Unmatched junction bases numbered 8, after V lost 4 bases and J lost 5 bases.

This clonotype was recorded at least ten times. V usage is TRBV20-1 and J usage is TRBJ1-4; D is unresolved. Per the germline V gene, CDR1 is DFQATT and CDR2 is SNEGSKA (reference sequence). Trimming left V 3 bases short and J 2 bases short, with 13 bases between. CDR3 size: 15 residues. The CDR3 loop reads CSARESMRTNEKLFF. In nucleotides, the CDR3 is TGCAGTGCTAGGGAGAGTATGCGGACTAATGAAAAACTGTTTTTT.